Detailed here is one T cell receptor (beta chain). This CDR3 is built from 15 residues. Trimming shortened V by 6 bases and J by 8 bases, and 19 bases separated the two germline ends. CDR1 and CDR2 (germline): MNHEY, SVGAGI. This table comes from immunoSEQ multiplex PCR, and its TCRdb copy is limited to in-frame clones, with some not included. This table holds more than 2 million clones, about 94% found once. Naive CD45RA+ and memory CD45RA-negative subsets were split from CD4+ cells. The data originate from a study of shared clonotypes between healthy human individuals. Background on the study: A donor's plate count was three for CD4 naive and three for CD4 memory; CD8 naive had two and CD8 memory one.

The TCR sequence derives from a man younger than 35 in good health. The sample consisted of naive CD4+ T cells sorted from blood. The subset was: CD45RA+ positively selected. The gene calls are TRBV6-5 and TRBJ1-4; TRBD1 is a possible D gene (5 bases). The CDR3 DNA reads TGTGCCAGCAGCCCGGCCGGGGCTAGAGAAGAAAAACTGTTTTTT. Its protein is CASSPAGAREEKLFF.